This T cell receptor beta chain was captured in a study of breast tumors, draining lymph nodes, adjacent tissues. V shed 0 bases and J shed 8 bases, with 13 bases lying between them. The length of the CDR3 is 13 residues. Germline V CDR1 and CDR2: DFQATT, SNEGSKA (reference sequence). A remark on this clonotype: Antigen specificity is unknown.

TCRdb independently ran MiXCR on the multiplex PCR reads; one entry per CDR3 protein. This table holds around 130,000 distinct CDR3 sequences, 32% found once. Samples came from axillary lymph nodes draining the breast cancer. Study-wide results and limits: Compared with lymph nodes, tumors were less diverse; compared with nontumor tissue, more. Compared with basal-like, luminal-like tumors shared significantly more repertoire with nontumor tissue. The data were judged consistent with most tumor T cells coming from lymph node and expanding in tumor.

This TCR was sampled from a female donor with breast cancer. Some clones in this sample may be carry-over from other donors' samples. The genes are TRBV20-1 and TRBJ1-2, with D possibly matching TRBD1 (5 bases). What was sequenced was axillary lymph node tissue. The CDR3 nucleotides are TGCAGTGCTAGAGATCGGGCAGGGAACGGCTACACCTTC. Translation gives CSARDRAGNGYTF.